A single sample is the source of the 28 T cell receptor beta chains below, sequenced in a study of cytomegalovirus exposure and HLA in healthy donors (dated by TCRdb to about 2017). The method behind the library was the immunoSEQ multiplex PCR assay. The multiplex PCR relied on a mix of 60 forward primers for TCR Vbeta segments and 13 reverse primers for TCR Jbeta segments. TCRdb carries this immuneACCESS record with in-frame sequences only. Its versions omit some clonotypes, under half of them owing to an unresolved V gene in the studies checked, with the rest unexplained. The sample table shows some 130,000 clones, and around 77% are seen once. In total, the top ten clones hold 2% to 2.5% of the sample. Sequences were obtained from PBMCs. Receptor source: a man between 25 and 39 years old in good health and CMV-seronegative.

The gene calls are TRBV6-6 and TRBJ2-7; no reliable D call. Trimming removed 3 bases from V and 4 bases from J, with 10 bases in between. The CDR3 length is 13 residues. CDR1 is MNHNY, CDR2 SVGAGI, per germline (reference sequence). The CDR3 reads CASSYYSMYEQYF. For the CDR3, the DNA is TGTGCCAGCAGTTATTACAGCATGTACGAGCAGTACTTC.

CDR3 nucleotide sequence: TGCGCCAGCAGCGCCGGACAGGGGAGGAATGAAAAACTGTTTTTT. Residues: CASSAGQGRNEKLFF. This rearrangement joins TRBV5-1 to TRBJ1-4; 9 bases match TRBD1. With V trimmed by 4 bases and J by 5 bases, 6 bases remained unmatched. The CDR3 is 15 residues long. The V gene's germline CDR1 is SGHRS and CDR2 YFSETQ.

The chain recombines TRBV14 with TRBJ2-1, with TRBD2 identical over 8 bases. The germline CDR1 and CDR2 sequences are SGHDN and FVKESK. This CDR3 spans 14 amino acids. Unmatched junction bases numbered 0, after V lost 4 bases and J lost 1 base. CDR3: CASSRGRSYNEQFF. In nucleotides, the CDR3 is TGTGCCAGCAGCCGCGGGAGGTCCTACAATGAGCAGTTCTTC.

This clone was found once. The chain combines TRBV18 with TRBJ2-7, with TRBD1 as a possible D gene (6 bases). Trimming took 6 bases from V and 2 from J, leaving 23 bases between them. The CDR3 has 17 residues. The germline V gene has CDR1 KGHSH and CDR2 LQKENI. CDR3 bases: TGTGCCAGCTCGCAGACATCCAGGGGCAACCCTACCTACGAGCAGTACTTC. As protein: CASSQTSRGNPTYEQYF.

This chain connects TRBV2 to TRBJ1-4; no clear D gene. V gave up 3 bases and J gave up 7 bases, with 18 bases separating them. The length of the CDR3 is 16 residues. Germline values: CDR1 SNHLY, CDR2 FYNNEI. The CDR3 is CASSDLRAQAGEKLFF. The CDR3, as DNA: TGTGCCAGCAGTGATCTTCGAGCGCAGGCGGGTGAAAAACTGTTTTTT.

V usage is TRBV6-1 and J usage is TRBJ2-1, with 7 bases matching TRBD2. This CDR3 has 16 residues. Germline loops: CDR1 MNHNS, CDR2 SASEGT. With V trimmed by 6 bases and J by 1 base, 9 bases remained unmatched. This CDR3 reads CASRERDYPSYNEQFF. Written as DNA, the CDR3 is TGTGCCAGCAGGGAAAGGGACTACCCGTCCTACAATGAGCAGTTCTTC.

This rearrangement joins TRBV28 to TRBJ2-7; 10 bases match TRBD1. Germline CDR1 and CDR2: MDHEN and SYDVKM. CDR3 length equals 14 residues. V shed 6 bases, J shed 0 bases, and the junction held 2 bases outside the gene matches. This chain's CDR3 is CASRRTGGSYEQYF. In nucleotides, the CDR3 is TGTGCCAGCAGGCGGACAGGGGGCTCCTACGAGCAGTACTTC.

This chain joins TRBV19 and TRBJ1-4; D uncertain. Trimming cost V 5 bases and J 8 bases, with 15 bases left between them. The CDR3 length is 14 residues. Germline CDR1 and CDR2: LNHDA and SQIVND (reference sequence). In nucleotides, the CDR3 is TGTGCCAGTAGTTCCCGTGGCCGCGGAGAAAAACTGTTTTTT. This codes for CASSSRGRGEKLFF.

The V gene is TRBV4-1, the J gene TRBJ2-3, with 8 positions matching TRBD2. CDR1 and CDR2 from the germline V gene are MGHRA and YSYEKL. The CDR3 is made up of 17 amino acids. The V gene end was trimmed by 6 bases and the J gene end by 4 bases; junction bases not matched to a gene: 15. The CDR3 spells CASRREPAGVGSDTQYF. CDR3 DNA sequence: TGCGCCAGCAGACGCGAACCAGCGGGAGTCGGGTCAGATACGCAGTATTTT.

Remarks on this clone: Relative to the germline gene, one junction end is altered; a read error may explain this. CDR3 region: CASSIGGGGSTF. The DNA for the CDR3 is TGTGCCAGTAGTATAGGAGGGGGGGGATCGACCTTT. This chain links TRBV19 with TRBJ1-5; the D gene is possibly TRBD1 (6 bases). The CDR3 spans 12 residues. The germline CDR1 and CDR2 sequences are LNHDA and SQIVND (reference sequence).

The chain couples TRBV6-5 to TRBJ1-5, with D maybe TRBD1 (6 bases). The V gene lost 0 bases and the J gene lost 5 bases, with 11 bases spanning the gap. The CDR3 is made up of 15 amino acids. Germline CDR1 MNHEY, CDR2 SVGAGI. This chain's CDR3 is CASSYSTGTDQPQHF. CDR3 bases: TGTGCCAGCAGTTACTCTACAGGGACGGATCAGCCCCAGCATTTT.

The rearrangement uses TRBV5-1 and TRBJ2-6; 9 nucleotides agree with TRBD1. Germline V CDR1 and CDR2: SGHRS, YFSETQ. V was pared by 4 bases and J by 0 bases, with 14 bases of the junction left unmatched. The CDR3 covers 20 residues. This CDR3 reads CASSTGPPGQGFSGANVLTF. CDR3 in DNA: TGCGCCAGCAGCACTGGACCTCCGGGACAGGGCTTCTCTGGGGCCAACGTCCTGACTTTC. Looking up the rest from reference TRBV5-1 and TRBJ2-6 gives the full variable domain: KAGVTQTPRYLIKTRGQQVTLSCSPISGHRSVSWYQQTPGQGLQFLFEYFSETQRNKGNFPGRFSGRQFSNSRSEMNVSTLELGDSALYLCASSTGPPGQGFSGANVLTFGAGSRLTVL.

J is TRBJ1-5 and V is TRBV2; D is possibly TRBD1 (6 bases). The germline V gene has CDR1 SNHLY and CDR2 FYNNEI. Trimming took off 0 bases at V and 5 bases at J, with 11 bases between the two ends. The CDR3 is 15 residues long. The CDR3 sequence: CASSEAVDRYQPQHF. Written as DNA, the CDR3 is TGTGCCAGCAGTGAAGCAGTAGACAGGTATCAGCCCCAGCATTTT.

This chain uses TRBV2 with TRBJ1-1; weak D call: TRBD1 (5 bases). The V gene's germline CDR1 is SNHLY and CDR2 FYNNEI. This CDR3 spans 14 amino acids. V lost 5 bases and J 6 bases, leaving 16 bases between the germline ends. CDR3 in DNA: TGTGCCAGCAGTACTTTTTCAGGGAAGTCTGAAGCTTTCTTT. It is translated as CASSTFSGKSEAFF. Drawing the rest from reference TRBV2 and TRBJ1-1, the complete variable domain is EPEVTQTPSHQVTQMGQEVILRCVPISNHLYFYWYRQILGQKVEFLVSFYNNEISEKSEIFDDQFSVERPDGSNFTLKIRSTKLEDSAMYFCASSTFSGKSEAFFGQGTRLTVV.

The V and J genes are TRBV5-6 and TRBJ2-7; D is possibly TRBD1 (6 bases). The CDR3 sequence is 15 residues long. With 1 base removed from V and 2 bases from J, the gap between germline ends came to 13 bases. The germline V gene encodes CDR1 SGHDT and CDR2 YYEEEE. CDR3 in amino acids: CASSLYWDTTYEQYF. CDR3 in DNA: TGTGCCAGCAGCTTGTACTGGGACACAACCTACGAGCAGTACTTC.

The CDR3 coding sequence is TGTGCCAGCAGTTACCTAGCCTACAATGAGCAGTTCTTC. It encodes CASSYLAYNEQFF. V gene TRBV6-6 combines with J gene TRBJ2-1; the D is unclear. The CDR3 extends over 13 amino acids. The ends were cut back, 2 bases at V and 2 bases at J, with 4 bases in the middle. Germline V CDR1 and CDR2: MNHNY, SVGAGI (reference sequence).

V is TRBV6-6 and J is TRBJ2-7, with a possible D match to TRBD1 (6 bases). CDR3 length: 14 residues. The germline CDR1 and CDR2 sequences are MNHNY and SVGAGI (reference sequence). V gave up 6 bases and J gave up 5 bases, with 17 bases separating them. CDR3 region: CASSLTQGFNEQYF. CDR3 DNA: TGTGCCAGCAGCCTAACCCAGGGGTTCAACGAGCAGTACTTC.

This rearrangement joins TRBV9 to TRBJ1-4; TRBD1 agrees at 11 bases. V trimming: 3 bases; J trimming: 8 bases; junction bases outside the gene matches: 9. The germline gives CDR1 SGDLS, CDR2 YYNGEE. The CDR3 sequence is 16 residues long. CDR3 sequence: CASSEGQGVRGEKLFF. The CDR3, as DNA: TGTGCCAGCAGCGAGGGACAGGGGGTTCGAGGCGAAAAACTGTTTTTT. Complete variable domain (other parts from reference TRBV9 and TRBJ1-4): DSGVTQTPKHLITATGQRVTLRCSPRSGDLSVYWYQQSLDQGLQFLIQYYNGEERAKGNILERFSAQQFPDLHSELNLSSLELGDSALYFCASSEGQGVRGEKLFFGSGTQLSVL.

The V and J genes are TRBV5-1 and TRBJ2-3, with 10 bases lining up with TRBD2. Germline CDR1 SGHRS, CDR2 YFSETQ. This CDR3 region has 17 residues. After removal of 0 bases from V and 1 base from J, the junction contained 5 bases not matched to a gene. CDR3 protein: CASSLAGLADRTDTQYF. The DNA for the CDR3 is TGCGCCAGCAGCTTGGCCGGACTAGCGGATCGCACAGATACGCAGTATTTT. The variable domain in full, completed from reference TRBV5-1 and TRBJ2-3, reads KAGVTQTPRYLIKTRGQQVTLSCSPISGHRSVSWYQQTPGQGLQFLFEYFSETQRNKGNFPGRFSGRQFSNSRSEMNVSTLELGDSALYLCASSLAGLADRTDTQYFGPGTRLTVL.

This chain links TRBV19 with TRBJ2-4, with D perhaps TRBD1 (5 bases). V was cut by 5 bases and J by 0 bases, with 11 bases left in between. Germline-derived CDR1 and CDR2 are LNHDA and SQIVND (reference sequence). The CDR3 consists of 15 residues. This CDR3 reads CASSGQGLAKNIQYF. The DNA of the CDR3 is TGTGCCAGTAGTGGGCAGGGATTAGCCAAAAACATTCAGTACTTC.

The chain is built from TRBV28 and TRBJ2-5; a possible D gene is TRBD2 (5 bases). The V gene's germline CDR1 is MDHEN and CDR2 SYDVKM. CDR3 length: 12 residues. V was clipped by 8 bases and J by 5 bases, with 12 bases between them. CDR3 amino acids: CASCRWEETQYF. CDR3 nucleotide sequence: TGTGCCAGCTGTCGGTGGGAGGAGACCCAGTACTTC.

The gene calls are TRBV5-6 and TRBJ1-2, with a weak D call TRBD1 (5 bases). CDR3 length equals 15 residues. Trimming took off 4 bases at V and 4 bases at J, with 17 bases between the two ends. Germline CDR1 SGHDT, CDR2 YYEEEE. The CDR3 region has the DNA TGTGCCAGCAGCCCCTGGGCAGGGTCGCCCTATGGCTACACCTTC. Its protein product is CASSPWAGSPYGYTF.

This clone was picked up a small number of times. CDR3 sequence reads: CASSVAYEQYF. CDR3 nucleotides: TGTGCCAGCAGTGTAGCGTACGAGCAGTACTTC. The chain is built from TRBV25-1 and TRBJ2-7; TRBD2 might be the D (5 bases). CDR1 and CDR2 (germline): MGHDK, SYGVNS. V shed 4 bases and J shed 4 bases, with 5 bases lying between them. The CDR3 spans 11 residues.

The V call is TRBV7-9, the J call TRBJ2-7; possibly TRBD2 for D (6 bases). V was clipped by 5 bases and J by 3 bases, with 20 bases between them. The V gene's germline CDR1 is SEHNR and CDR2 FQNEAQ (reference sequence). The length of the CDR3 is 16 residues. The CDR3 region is CASSPGEIGENYEQYF. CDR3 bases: TGTGCCAGCAGCCCGGGGGAGATCGGGGAGAACTACGAGCAGTACTTC.

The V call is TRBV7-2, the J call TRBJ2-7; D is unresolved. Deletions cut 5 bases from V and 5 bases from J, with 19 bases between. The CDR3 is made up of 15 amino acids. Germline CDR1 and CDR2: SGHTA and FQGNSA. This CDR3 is CASSADLTSINEQYF. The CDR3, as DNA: TGTGCCAGCAGCGCCGACTTGACTTCGATAAACGAGCAGTACTTC.

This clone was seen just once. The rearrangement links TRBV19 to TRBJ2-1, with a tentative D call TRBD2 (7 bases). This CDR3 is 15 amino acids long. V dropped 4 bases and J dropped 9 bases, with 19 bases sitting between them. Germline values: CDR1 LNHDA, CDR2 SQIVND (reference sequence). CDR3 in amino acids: CASSKGGRGDGEQFF. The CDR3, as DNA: TGTGCCAGTAGTAAGGGGGGGCGAGGGGACGGTGAGCAGTTCTTC.

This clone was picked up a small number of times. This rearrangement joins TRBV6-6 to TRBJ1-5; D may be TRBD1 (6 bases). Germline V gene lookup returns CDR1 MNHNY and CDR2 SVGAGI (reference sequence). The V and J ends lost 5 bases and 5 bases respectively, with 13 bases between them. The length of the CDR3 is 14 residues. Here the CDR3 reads CASSRGQQHQPQHF. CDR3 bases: TGTGCCAGCAGTCGAGGACAGCAGCATCAGCCCCAGCATTTT.

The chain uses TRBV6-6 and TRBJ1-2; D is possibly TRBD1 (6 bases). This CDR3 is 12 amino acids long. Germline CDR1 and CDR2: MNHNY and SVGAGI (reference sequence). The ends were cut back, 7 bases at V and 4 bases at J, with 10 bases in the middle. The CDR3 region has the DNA TGTGCCAGCAATCAGGACAGCTATGGCTACACCTTC. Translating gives CASNQDSYGYTF.